What follows is one T cell receptor (beta chain) and its context. Germline V gene data show CDR1 as DFQATT and CDR2 as SNEGSKA (reference sequence). V was cut by 6 bases and J by 3 bases, with 12 bases left in between. This CDR3 region has 13 residues. These data belong to a study of T cells in Graves' hyperthyroidism and ophthalmopathy. TCR beta CDR3 region amplification was performed from RNA transcripts. Carried out on the TCR CDR3, a first-round RT-PCR used the HTBI primer set. One entry per CDR3 protein, called by TCRdb with MiXCR from the multiplex PCR reads. The table records 650,000 to 800,000 distinct CDR3 sequences, less than 45% of them present only once.

V and J are TRBV20-1 and TRBJ1-3; D not resolved. The sample comprised peripheral blood or thyroid tissue (not recorded which). The TCR was taken from an adult man with Graves' disease, either hyperthyroidism or ophthalmopathy (not recorded which). The CDR3 protein is CSALAHIGNTIYF. CDR3 in DNA: TGCAGTGCCCTAGCACACATTGGAAACACCATATATTTT.